Listed below are T cell receptor beta chains from one sample, sequenced in a study of blood T cells in healthy people across ages. TCRdb fed the 5' RACE reads into MiXCR, producing one record per CDR3 protein. This sample has some 850,000 distinct CDR3 sequences, with around 25% found just once. These data were likewise used in another study, on T cells of mothers and their children.

The sequenced sample consisted of blood. These TCRs come from a boy younger than 18 in good health. The CDR3 runs from the conserved cysteine through the conserved F or W. The D gene is left open where the match is weak. A row's size may be missing; if present it is once, few, many or a size class.

TRBV7-8	once	TRBJ2-6	15	.	TGTGCCGGCAGCCTGGCAAGGGGTGGGGCCAACGTCCTGACTTTC	CAGSLARGGANVLTF
TRBV6-2/TRBV6-3	few	TRBJ2-6	14	.	TGTGCCAGCGTAGTAGGCTCTGGGGCCAACGTCCTGACTTTC	CASVVGSGANVLTF
TRBV27	.	TRBJ2-2	16	.	TGTGCCAGCAGTTTAGGACTTACAGGGTTGGGCGGGGAGCTGTTTTTT	CASSLGLTGLGGELFF
TRBV6-1	.	TRBJ1-6	13	TRBD1	TGTGCCAGCAGTATTGTACAGGGGGCTTTCCTCCACTTT	CASSIVQGAFLHF
TRBV2	.	TRBJ1-5	16	.	TGTGCCAGCAGGCGGGCCGCCGGCTTTGGCAATCAGCCCCAGCATTTT	CASRRAAGFGNQPQHF
TRBV2	few	TRBJ1-2	11	.	TGTGCCAGCAGTGAGATGTATGACTACACCTTC	CASSEMYDYTF
TRBV20-1	.	TRBJ2-7	15	TRBD1	TGCAGTGCTAGGAAGGGGACAGGCGCTCGGGACGAGCAGTACTTC	CSARKGTGARDEQYF
TRBV3-1	.	TRBJ2-1	15	TRBD1	TGTGCCAGCAGCCCTCGGACAGGGGGACGGGATGAGCAGTTCTTC	CASSPRTGGRDEQFF
TRBV7-3	few	TRBJ2-7	13	.	TGTGCCAGCAGCCCTCGGTTTGACGGAGAGCAGTACTTC	CASSPRFDGEQYF
TRBV29-1	.	TRBJ2-1	13	.	TGCAGCGTTGTCGCTATTCCCCTCAATGAGCAGTTCTTC	CSVVAIPLNEQFF
TRBV18	few	TRBJ1-1	14	.	TGTGCCAGCTCACCCCGAGAGAGAGGCACTGAAGCTTTCTTT	CASSPRERGTEAFF
TRBV20-1	few	TRBJ2-7	13	.	TGCAGTGCTAGTAGCACGCTTACCTACGAGCAGTACTTC	CSASSTLTYEQYF
TRBV18	.	TRBJ2-5	13	.	TGTGCCAGCCGTCGCGACAGCGGAGAGACCCAGTACTTC	CASRRDSGETQYF
TRBV5-1	.	TRBJ2-3	16	.	TGCGCCAGCAGCTTGGAAGTCTCCGCTAGCACAGATACGCAGTATTTT	CASSLEVSASTDTQYF
TRBV20-1	.	TRBJ2-7	12	TRBD2	TGCAGTGCTGGGCGGGGGGCCTGCGAGCAGTACTTC	CSAGRGACEQYF
TRBV9	.	TRBJ1-3	16	.	TGTGCCAGCAGCGTAGAGGGGAGCCTACGGGGAAACACCATATATTTT	CASSVEGSLRGNTIYF
TRBV12-3/TRBV12-4	.	TRBJ1-4	15	.	TGTGCCAGCACTACTTCGGGCAGGGGTATAGAAAAACTGTTTTTT	CASTTSGRGIEKLFF
TRBV9	.	TRBJ1-2	15	TRBD1	TGTGCCAGCAGCGTCACAGGGGCCTCAATCTATGGCTACACCTTC	CASSVTGASIYGYTF
TRBV7-9	few	TRBJ1-4	15	.	TGTGCCAGCAGCTCCCGGGACGGGGCTAATGAAAAACTGTTTTTT	CASSSRDGANEKLFF
TRBV5-6	few	TRBJ1-2	15	TRBD1	TGTGCCAGCAGCTTTCCGGGACAGGGGGCTGGCGGCTACACCTTC	CASSFPGQGAGGYTF
TRBV6-5	few	TRBJ1-1	14	.	TGTGCCAGCAGCAACATGGGGGTTAACACTGAAGCTTTCTTT	CASSNMGVNTEAFF
TRBV2	.	TRBJ1-4	13	.	TGTGCCAGCAGTGGGCAGGGGAGAAAAAAACTGTTTTTT	CASSGQGRKKLFF
TRBV18	few	TRBJ1-5	16	.	TGTGCCAGCTCACCACCGGGGGTGTATAGCAATCAGCCCCAGCATTTT	CASSPPGVYSNQPQHF
TRBV6-1	.	TRBJ1-1	13	.	TGTGCCAGCAAGTCGACATTAGACACTGAAGCTTTCTTT	CASKSTLDTEAFF
TRBV7-9	few	TRBJ1-2	16	TRBD1	TGTGCCAGCAGCTTATCATGGACAGGCGAAAACTATGGCTACACCTTC	CASSLSWTGENYGYTF
TRBV7-2	few	TRBJ2-7	15	.	TGTGCCAGCAGCCTGGACTTTGCTGTCTCCTACGAGCAGTACTTC	CASSLDFAVSYEQYF
TRBV5-6	few	TRBJ2-1	16	TRBD2	TGTGCCAGCAGCTTGTCGCCAAGCGGGGGGAACAATGAGCAGTTCTTC	CASSLSPSGGNNEQFF
TRBV7-3	few	TRBJ2-2	16	TRBD2	TGTGCCAGCAGCTACGGAGCGGGGACGTGGGACGGGGAGCTGTTTTTT	CASSYGAGTWDGELFF
TRBV29-1	.	TRBJ2-7	14	.	TGCAGCGTTTCCGGGACTCAAGGACCCTACGAGCAGTACTTC	CSVSGTQGPYEQYF
TRBV18	.	TRBJ1-1	14	.	TGTGCCAGCTCACCTTCAGGAACAAACACTGAAGCTTTCTTT	CASSPSGTNTEAFF